This TCR beta chain emerged from a study of regulatory T cells in long-lasting Graves disease. This clonotype was recorded many times. The antigen is unknown. Findings and caveats of the study: Less diverse TCR repertoires were seen in persistent Graves' patients than in newly diagnosed ones.

With iRepertoire HTBI primers and Arm-PCR of CDR3 regions, TCR beta libraries were built. TCRdb re-analysed the multiplex PCR reads in MiXCR, keeping a single row per CDR3 protein. The profile shows about 430,000 distinct CDR3 sequences, around 20% of them singletons. The time point here: persistent/refractory GD, antithyroid drugs over 5 years with positive TRAb. Researchers made the TCR library from RNA that was extracted from PBMCs. This TCR came from a female donor with Graves disease. This specimen consisted of peripheral blood mononuclear cells (PBMCs), obtained when the disease was refractory, from a patient treated with antithyroid drugs.

The chain's CDR3 is CASSFLTDLNQPQHF. As DNA, the CDR3 is TGTGCCAGCAGTTTTCTGACCGATCTCAATCAGCCCCAGCATTTT. The rearrangement joins TRBV28 to TRBJ1-5, with no clear D. The V gene lost 3 bases and the J gene lost 3 bases, with 12 bases spanning the gap. There are 15 residues in the CDR3. Germline assignment: CDR1 MDHEN and CDR2 SYDVKM.